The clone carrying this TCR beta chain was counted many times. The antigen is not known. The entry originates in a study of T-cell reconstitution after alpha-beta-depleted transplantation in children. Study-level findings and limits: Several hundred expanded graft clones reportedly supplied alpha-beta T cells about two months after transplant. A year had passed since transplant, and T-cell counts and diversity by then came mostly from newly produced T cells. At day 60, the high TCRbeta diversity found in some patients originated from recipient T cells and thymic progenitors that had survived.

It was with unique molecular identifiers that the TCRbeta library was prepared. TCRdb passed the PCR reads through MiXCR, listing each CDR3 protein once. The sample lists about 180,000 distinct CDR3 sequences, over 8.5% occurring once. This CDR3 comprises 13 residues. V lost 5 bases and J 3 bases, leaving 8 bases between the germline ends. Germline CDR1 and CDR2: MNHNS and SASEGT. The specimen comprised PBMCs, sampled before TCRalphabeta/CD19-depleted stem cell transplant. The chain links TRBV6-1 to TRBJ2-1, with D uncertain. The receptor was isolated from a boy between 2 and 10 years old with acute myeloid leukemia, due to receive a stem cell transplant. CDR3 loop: CASSPDNYNEQFF. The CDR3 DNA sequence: TGTGCCAGCAGTCCTGACAACTACAATGAGCAGTTCTTC.